The clone carrying this TCR beta chain was observed a single time. What it binds is not known. Data came from immunoSEQ multiplex PCR; TCRdb stores just in-frame clones and leaves some out. The top ten hold approximately 0.36% of the sample, which has 2 million to 3 million clones, 93% seen once. The data stem from a study of shared clonotypes between healthy human individuals. Background on the study: Contributing individuals were a couple of females and three males aged 18 to 49.

A split of CD4+ cells into CD45RA+ naive and CD45RA-negative memory subsets was performed. The CDR3 is 15 residues long. Study-level findings and limits: Some naive CD4 clonotypes, about 5.5%, turned up in common across a handful of donors.

V is TRBV12-2 and J is TRBJ2-7; TRBD2 reflects the table's D call only, with no check against the DNA. TRBV12-2 is recorded as a pseudogene. The source of this sequence is a man in his late teens or twenties in good health. Some clones in this sample may be carry-over from other donors' samples. Sequences were obtained from naive CD4+ T cells from PBMCs. The subset denotes: CD45RA+ positively selected. This CDR3 is CASRLLAGGTYEQYF. CDR3 DNA: TGTGCAAGTCGCTTGTTAGCGGGAGGCACCTACGAGCAGTACTTC.